A single T cell receptor (beta chain) is shown here with its context. Its antigen is not known. This sample was included in a study of shared clonotypes between healthy human individuals. Study-wide findings and caveats: Clonotype sharing among the donors was expected to vary with sequencing depth.

Method: immunoSEQ multiplex PCR; TCRdb's copy keeps in-frame clones and lacks some. The data contain about 730,000 clones, approximately 77% of them seen just once; the ten biggest clones take up approximately 1.7%. Trimming removed 5 bases from V and 7 bases from J, with 12 bases in between. Germline lookup yields CDR1 MNHNS and CDR2 SASEGT. The CDR3 loop spans 13 amino acids. This chain links TRBV6-1 with TRBJ1-5; D ambiguous. This TCR was recovered from a woman aged 25 to 39 in good health. Material for sequencing was memory CD4+ T cells sorted from blood. The subset was: CD45RA-negative fraction. The CDR3 region is CASSRQTRQPQHF. The CDR3 DNA is TGTGCCAGCAGTCGCCAAACACGGCAGCCCCAGCATTTT.